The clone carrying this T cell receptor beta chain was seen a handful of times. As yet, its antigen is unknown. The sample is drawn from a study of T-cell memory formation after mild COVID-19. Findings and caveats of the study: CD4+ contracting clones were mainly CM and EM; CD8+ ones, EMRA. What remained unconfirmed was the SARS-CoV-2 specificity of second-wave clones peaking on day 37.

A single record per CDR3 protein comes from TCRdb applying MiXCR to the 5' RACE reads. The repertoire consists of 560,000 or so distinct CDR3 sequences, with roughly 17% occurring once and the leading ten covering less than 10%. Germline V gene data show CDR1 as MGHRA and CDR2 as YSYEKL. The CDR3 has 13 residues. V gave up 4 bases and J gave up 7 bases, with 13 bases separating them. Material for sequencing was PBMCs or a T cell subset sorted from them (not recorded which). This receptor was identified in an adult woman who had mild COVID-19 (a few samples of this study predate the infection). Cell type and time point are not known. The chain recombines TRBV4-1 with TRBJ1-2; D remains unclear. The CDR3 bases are TGCGCCAGCAGCCTGCCATTAATGGGTGGCTACACCTTC. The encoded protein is CASSLPLMGGYTF.